Presented here are 18 T cell receptor beta chains from one specimen sequenced in a study of blood T cell repertoires in COVID-19. Clones were read by immunoSEQ multiplex PCR, and TCRdb kept only the in-frame ones, dropping some. The sample has around 100,000 clones, approximately 88% seen once. What was sequenced was peripheral blood. These receptors originate from a man aged 55-75 years with acute or convalescent COVID-19.

This sequence joins TRBV5-1 and TRBJ2-2; 8 bases line up with TRBD2. This CDR3 spans 15 amino acids. The germline V gene has CDR1 SGHRS and CDR2 YFSETQ. V lost 6 bases, J lost 3 bases, and 7 bases stayed unmatched. CDR3 in DNA: TGCGCCAGCACCCCCGGAGCGGGGGACACCGGGGAGCTGTTTTTT. It specifies CASTPGAGDTGELFF.

This chain joins TRBV7-9 and TRBJ2-3; 9 bases map to TRBD2. This CDR3 region has 17 residues. J lost 0 bases, V lost 3 bases, and 7 bases had no gene match. Germline loops: CDR1 SEHNR, CDR2 FQNEAQ (reference sequence). In DNA form, the CDR3 reads TGTGCCAGCAGCTTTGCGGGAGGGTCGCGGAGCACAGATACGCAGTATTTT. Translated: CASSFAGGSRSTDTQYF.

The chain links TRBV19 to TRBJ2-5, with D possibly being TRBD1 (7 bases). Trimming took off 3 bases at V and 5 bases at J, with 28 bases between the two ends. The CDR3 spans 19 residues. Germline CDR1 and CDR2: LNHDA and SQIVND (reference sequence). The CDR3 DNA sequence: TGTGCCAGTAGTATCGGAGGGGGCGCGACAAGTTCAGTACCGGAGACCCAGTACTTC. Translating it yields CASSIGGGATSSVPETQYF.

This clone was picked up a small number of times. The chain couples TRBV11-2 to TRBJ1-3, with D possibly being TRBD1 (5 bases). This CDR3 comprises 15 residues. CDR1 SGHAT and CDR2 FQNNGV come from the germline V gene. Trimming took 1 base from V and 4 from J, leaving 11 bases between them. The CDR3 nucleotides are TGTGCCAGCAGCTTAGGCCCATCAGGGGGAAACACCATATATTTT. Amino acid sequence: CASSLGPSGGNTIYF.

The chain couples TRBV24-1 to TRBJ1-5; no reliable D call. This CDR3 region has 15 residues. Trimming left V 3 bases short and J 2 bases short, with 10 bases between. CDR1 KGHDR and CDR2 SFDVKD come from the germline V gene. The DNA of the CDR3 is TGTGCCACCAGTGATAGACTCGGGGGCAATCAGCCCCAGCATTTT. Amino acids: CATSDRLGGNQPQHF.

The chain carries TRBV7-6 and TRBJ2-1; 10 nucleotides match TRBD2. This CDR3 is built from 15 residues. Unmatched junction bases numbered 12, after V lost 5 bases and J lost 11 bases. Germline-derived CDR1 and CDR2 are SGHVS and FNYEAQ. DNA of the CDR3: TGTGCCAGCAGCCCACGGGAGGTAGCGGGAGGAAAGCAGTTCTTC. It codes for CASSPREVAGGKQFF. The full variable domain, with the rest looked up from reference TRBV7-6 and TRBJ2-1, is GAGVSQSPRYKVTKRGQDVALRCDPISGHVSLYWYRQALGQGPEFLTYFNYEAQQDKSGLPNDRFSAERPEGSISTLTIQRTEQRDSAMYRCASSPREVAGGKQFFGPGTRLTVL.

This chain connects TRBV7-9 to TRBJ2-2; the D is unclear. In germline, CDR1 is SEHNR, CDR2 FQNEAQ (reference sequence). The V end was cut by 6 bases, the J end by 6 bases, with 14 bases between. This CDR3 spans 14 amino acids. The CDR3 region has the DNA TGTGCCAGCAGTTCTAACTCCCGCTCCGGGGAGCTGTTTTTT. It encodes CASSSNSRSGELFF.

In its sample, this clone was seen a few times. V and J are TRBV2 and TRBJ1-5; possibly TRBD1 for D (5 bases). Trimming pared 7 bases from V and 9 bases from J, leaving 16 bases between. This CDR3 is 13 amino acids long. Looked up from germline, CDR1 is SNHLY and CDR2 is FYNNEI. CDR3 loop: CASTQSDISPQHF. CDR3 in DNA: TGTGCCAGCACCCAATCGGACATCTCGCCCCAGCATTTT.

V is TRBV19 and J is TRBJ2-2; 9 bases line up with TRBD1. The CDR3 totals 15 residues. Germline V gene data show CDR1 as LNHDA and CDR2 as SQIVND (reference sequence). V lost 8 bases, J lost 6 bases, and 10 bases stayed unmatched. CDR3 nucleotide sequence: TGTGCCAGTTCCCAGTACAGGGGGCGGCCCGGGGAGCTGTTTTTT. Amino acids: CASSQYRGRPGELFF.

The chain links TRBV4-2 to TRBJ2-3, with 7 bases identical to TRBD1. V dropped 4 bases and J dropped 2; count of bases not matched to a gene: 6. The CDR3 runs 15 residues. Germline CDR1 is LGHNA and CDR2 is YNFKEQ. The CDR3 spells CASSLRQGDTDTQYF. The CDR3 region has the DNA TGTGCCAGCAGCCTTAGGCAGGGGGACACAGATACGCAGTATTTT.

The chain has TRBV15 and TRBJ1-5, with a weak D call TRBD1 (6 bases). CDR1 is LNHNV, CDR2 YYDKDF, per germline (reference sequence). Deletions cut 1 base from V and 7 bases from J, with 11 bases between. The length of the CDR3 is 14 residues. For the CDR3, the DNA is TGTGCCACCAGCAGAGGAATAGGGGGACAGCCCCAGCATTTT. Translating it yields CATSRGIGGQPQHF.

The J gene is TRBJ2-5, the V gene TRBV7-9; D is perhaps TRBD1 (7 bases). V lost 5 bases to trimming and J lost 2 bases, with 15 bases between them. The CDR3 is 15 residues long. Germline V gives CDR1 SEHNR, CDR2 FQNEAQ (reference sequence). CDR3 protein: CASSPSRGRQETQYF. Written as DNA, the CDR3 is TGTGCCAGCAGCCCCTCCAGGGGGAGGCAAGAGACCCAGTACTTC. The whole variable domain, remainder taken from reference TRBV7-9 and TRBJ2-5, is DTGVSQNPRHKITKRGQNVTFRCDPISEHNRLYWYRQTLGQGPEFLTYFQNEAQLEKSRLLSDRFSAERPKGSFSTLEIQRTEQGDSAMYLCASSPSRGRQETQYFGPGTRLLVL.

This chain uses TRBV3-1 (or the pseudogene TRBV3-2) with TRBJ2-1, with D uncertain. The ends were cut back, 0 bases at V and 6 bases at J, with 6 bases in the middle. Germline CDR1 and CDR2: LGHDT and YNNKEL (reference sequence). CDR3 length equals 13 residues. For the CDR3, the DNA is TGTGCCAGCAGCCAAGAGTCTGTCAATGAGCAGTTCTTC. It translates to CASSQESVNEQFF.

This clone was picked up one time. This chain connects TRBV27 to TRBJ1-1, with D hard to call. Germline values: CDR1 MNHEY, CDR2 SMNVEV (reference sequence). The CDR3 is 13 residues long. V was trimmed by 5 bases and J by 0 bases, leaving 7 bases between them. The CDR3 coding sequence is TGTGCCAGCAGTCCGAGGATGAACACTGAAGCTTTCTTT. This encodes CASSPRMNTEAFF.

V and J are TRBV14 and TRBJ2-2; 8 positions match TRBD1. V lost 0 bases, J lost 6 bases, and 3 bases stayed unmatched. The CDR3 extends over 15 amino acids. The germline gives CDR1 SGHDN, CDR2 FVKESK. The chain's CDR3 is CASSQEVTGAGELFF. As DNA, the CDR3 is TGTGCCAGCAGCCAAGAAGTGACAGGGGCCGGGGAGCTGTTTTTT.

This sequence joins TRBV5-1 and TRBJ1-3; D not resolved. The CDR3 extends over 17 amino acids. Per the germline V gene, CDR1 is SGHRS and CDR2 is YFSETQ. Trimming removed 0 bases at V and 1 base at J, with 14 bases between. Written as DNA, the CDR3 is TGCGCCAGCAGCTTGGCCAGCGGGCAGTGGTCTGGAAACACCATATATTTT. Protein product: CASSLASGQWSGNTIYF.

This chain uses TRBV19 with TRBJ1-4, with D unresolved. Deletions cut 7 bases from V and 1 base from J, with 16 bases between. Germline lookup yields CDR1 LNHDA and CDR2 SQIVND (reference sequence). This CDR3 comprises 16 residues. The CDR3 is CASKHRTDITNEKLFF. For the CDR3, the DNA is TGTGCCAGTAAGCATCGAACAGACATAACTAATGAAAAACTGTTTTTT.

Worth noting for this clone: It is likely a read error, because the conserved phenylalanine at the end of the CDR3 is missing. The DNA is left out, because the CDR3 cannot be placed on it with certainty; the CDR3 is given as TCRdb lists it. The chain joins TRBV12-3 or TRBV12-4 to TRBJ1-2; the DNA was not compared with TRBD1, the D call given in the table. The CDR3 is 13 residues long, ends included. CDR3 sequence: CASSIQGARVTRY.